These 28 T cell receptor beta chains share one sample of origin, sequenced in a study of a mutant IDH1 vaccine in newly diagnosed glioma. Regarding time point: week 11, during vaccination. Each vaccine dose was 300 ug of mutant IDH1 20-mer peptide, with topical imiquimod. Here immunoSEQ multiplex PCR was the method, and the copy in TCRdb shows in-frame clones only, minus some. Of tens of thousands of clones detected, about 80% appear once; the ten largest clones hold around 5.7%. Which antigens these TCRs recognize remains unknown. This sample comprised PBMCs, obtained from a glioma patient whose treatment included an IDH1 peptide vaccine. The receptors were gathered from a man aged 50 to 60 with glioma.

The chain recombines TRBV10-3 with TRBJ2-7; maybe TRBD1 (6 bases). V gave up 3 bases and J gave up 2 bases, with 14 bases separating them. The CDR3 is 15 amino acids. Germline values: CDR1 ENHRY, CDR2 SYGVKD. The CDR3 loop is CAISDSGTRAYEQYF. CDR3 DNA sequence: TGTGCCATCAGTGATTCCGGGACAAGGGCCTACGAGCAGTACTTC.

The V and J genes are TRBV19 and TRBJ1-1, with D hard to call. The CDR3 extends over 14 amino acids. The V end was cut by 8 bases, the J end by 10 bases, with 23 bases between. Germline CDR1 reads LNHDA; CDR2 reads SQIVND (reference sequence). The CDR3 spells CASAVEFPPLRAFF. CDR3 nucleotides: TGTGCCAGTGCGGTCGAGTTCCCTCCCCTGAGAGCTTTCTTT.

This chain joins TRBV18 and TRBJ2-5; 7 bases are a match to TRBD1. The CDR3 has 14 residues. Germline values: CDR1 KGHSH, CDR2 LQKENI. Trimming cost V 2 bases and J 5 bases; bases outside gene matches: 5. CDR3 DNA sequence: TGTGCCAGCTCACCAGACAGGGTAGGGGAGACCCAGTACTTC. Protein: CASSPDRVGETQYF. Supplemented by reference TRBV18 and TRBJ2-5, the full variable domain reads NAGVMQNPRHLVRRRGQEARLRCSPMKGHSHVYWYRQLPEEGLKFMVYLQKENIIDESGMPKERFSAEFPKEGPSILRIQQVVRGDSAAYFCASSPDRVGETQYFGPGTRLLVL.

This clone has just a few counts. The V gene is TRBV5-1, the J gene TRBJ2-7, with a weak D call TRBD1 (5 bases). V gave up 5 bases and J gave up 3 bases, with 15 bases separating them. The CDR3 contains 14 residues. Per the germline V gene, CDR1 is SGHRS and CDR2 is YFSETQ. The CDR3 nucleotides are TGCGCCAGCAGATTAAGACAGCGCCTCTACGAGCAGTACTTC. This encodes CASRLRQRLYEQYF. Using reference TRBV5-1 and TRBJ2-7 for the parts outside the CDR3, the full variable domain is KAGVTQTPRYLIKTRGQQVTLSCSPISGHRSVSWYQQTPGQGLQFLFEYFSETQRNKGNFPGRFSGRQFSNSRSEMNVSTLELGDSALYLCASRLRQRLYEQYFGPGTRLTVT.

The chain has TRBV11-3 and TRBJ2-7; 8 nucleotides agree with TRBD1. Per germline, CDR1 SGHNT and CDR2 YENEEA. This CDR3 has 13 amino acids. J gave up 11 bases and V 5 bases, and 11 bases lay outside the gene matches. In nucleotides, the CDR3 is TGTGCCAGCAGCCCAGGGCCGGACAGGGATGAGTACTTC. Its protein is CASSPGPDRDEYF.

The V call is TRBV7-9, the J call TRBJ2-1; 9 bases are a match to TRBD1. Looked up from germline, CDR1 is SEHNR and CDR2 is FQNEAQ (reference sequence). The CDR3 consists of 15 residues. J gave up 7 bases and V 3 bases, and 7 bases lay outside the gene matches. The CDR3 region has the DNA TGTGCCAGCAGCTTGGACAGGGGCCGTGTGAATGAGCAGTTCTTC. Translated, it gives CASSLDRGRVNEQFF.

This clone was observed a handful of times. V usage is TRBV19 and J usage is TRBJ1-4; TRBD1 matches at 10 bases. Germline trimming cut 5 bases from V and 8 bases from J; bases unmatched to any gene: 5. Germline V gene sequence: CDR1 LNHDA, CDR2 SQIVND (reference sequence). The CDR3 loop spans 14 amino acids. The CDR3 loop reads CASSDRGRGEKLFF. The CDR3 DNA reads TGTGCCAGTAGTGACAGGGGGCGAGGAGAAAAACTGTTTTTT.

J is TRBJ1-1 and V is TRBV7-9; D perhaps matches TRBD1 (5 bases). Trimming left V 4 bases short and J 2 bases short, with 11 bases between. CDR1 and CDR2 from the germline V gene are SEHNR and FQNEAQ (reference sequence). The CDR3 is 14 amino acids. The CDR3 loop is CASSSAGPNTEAFF. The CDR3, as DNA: TGTGCCAGCAGCTCTGCGGGGCCAAACACTGAAGCTTTCTTT. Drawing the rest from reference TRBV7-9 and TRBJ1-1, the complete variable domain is DTGVSQNPRHKITKRGQNVTFRCDPISEHNRLYWYRQTLGQGPEFLTYFQNEAQLEKSRLLSDRFSAERPKGSFSTLEIQRTEQGDSAMYLCASSSAGPNTEAFFGQGTRLTVV.

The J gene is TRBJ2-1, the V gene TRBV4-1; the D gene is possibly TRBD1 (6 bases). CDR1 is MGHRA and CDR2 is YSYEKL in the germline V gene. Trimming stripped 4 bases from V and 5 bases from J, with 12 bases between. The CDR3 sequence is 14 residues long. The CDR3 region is CASSRGGSDNEQFF. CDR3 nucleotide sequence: TGCGCCAGCAGCCGAGGGGGTTCGGACAATGAGCAGTTCTTC.

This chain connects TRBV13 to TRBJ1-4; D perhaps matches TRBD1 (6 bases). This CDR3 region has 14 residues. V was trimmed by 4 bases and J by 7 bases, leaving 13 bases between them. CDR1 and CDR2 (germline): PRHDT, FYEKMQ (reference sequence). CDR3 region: CASSSGGLGEKLFF. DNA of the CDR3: TGTGCCAGCAGCTCCGGGGGCCTTGGTGAAAAACTGTTTTTT. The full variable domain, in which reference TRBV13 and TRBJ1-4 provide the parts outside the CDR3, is AAGVIQSPRHLIKEKRETATLKCYPIPRHDTVYWYQQGPGQDPQFLISFYEKMQSDKGSIPDRFSAQQFSDYHSELNMSSLELGDSALYFCASSSGGLGEKLFFGSGTQLSVL.

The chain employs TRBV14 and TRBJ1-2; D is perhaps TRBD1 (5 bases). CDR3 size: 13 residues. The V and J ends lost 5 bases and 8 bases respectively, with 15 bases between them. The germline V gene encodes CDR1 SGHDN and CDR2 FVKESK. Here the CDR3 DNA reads TGTGCCAGCAGCTTATCCCCGGGGCACGGCTACACCTTC. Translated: CASSLSPGHGYTF.

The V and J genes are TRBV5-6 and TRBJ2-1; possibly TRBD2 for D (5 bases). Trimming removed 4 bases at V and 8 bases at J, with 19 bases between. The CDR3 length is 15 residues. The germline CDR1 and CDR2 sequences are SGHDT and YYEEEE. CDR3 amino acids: CASSHGSNQAHEQFF. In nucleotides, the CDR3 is TGTGCCAGCAGCCATGGGAGCAACCAAGCCCATGAGCAGTTCTTC.

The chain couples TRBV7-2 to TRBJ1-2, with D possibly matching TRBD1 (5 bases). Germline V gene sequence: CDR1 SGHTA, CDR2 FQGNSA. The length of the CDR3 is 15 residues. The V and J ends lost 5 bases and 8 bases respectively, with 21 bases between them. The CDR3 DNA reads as TGTGCCAGCAGCCCCGAGGGGAGTTTTTGGTACGGCTACACCTTC. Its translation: CASSPEGSFWYGYTF.

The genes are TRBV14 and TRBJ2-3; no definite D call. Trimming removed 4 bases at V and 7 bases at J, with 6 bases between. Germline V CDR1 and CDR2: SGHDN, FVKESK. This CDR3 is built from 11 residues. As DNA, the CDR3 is TGTGCCAGCAGCCTTCGTTATACGCAGTATTTT. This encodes CASSLRYTQYF.

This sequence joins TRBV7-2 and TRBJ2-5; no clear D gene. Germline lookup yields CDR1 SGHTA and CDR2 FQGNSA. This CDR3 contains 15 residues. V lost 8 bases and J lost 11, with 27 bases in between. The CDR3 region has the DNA TGTGCCAGCGGCTCTAATCGGGTCGTGGCCGAGGAACAGTACTTC. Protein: CASGSNRVVAEEQYF.

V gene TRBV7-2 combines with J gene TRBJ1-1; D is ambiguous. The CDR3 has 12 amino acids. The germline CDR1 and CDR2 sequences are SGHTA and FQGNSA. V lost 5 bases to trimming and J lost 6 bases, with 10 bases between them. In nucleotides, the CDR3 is TGTGCCAGCAGCCCGGGCGGAGCTGAAGCTTTCTTT. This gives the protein CASSPGGAEAFF.

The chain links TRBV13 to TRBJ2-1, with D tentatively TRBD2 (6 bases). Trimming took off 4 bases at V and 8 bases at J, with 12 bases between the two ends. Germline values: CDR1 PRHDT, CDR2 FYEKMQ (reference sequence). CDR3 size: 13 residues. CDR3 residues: CASSSGSLDEQFF. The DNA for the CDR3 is TGTGCCAGCAGCTCCGGGAGCTTGGATGAGCAGTTCTTC.

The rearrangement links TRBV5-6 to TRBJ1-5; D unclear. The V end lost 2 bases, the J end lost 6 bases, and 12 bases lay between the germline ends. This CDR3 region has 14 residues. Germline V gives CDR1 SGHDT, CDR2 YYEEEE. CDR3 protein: CASSFGPQAQPQHF. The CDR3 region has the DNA TGTGCCAGCAGCTTTGGTCCCCAGGCTCAGCCCCAGCATTTT.

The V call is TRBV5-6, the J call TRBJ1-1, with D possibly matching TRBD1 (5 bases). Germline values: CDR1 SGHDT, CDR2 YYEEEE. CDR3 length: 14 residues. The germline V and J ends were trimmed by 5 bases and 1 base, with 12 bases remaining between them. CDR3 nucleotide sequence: TGTGCCAGCAGTCCAGGGACGGGGAACACTGAAGCTTTCTTT. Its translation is CASSPGTGNTEAFF.

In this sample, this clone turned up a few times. The chain's CDR3 is CASSPILETQYF. As DNA, the CDR3 is TGTGCCAGCTCACCGATCCTAGAGACCCAGTACTTC. The chain recombines TRBV18 with TRBJ2-5; D gene uncertain. CDR3 length: 12 amino acids. CDR1 is KGHSH and CDR2 is LQKENI in the germline V gene. V gave up 3 bases and J gave up 4 bases, with 6 bases separating them.

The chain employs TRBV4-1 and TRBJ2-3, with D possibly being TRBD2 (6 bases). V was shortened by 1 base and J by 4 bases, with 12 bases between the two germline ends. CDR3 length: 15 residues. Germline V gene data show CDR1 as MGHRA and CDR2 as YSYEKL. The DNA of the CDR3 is TGCGCCAGCAGCCAAGGGACGGGAGTTGCAGATACGCAGTATTTT. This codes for CASSQGTGVADTQYF.

CDR3 in amino acids: CASSDTDTQYF. DNA of the CDR3: TGTGCCAGCAGTGACACAGATACGCAGTATTTT. V gene TRBV2 combines with J gene TRBJ2-3; no definite D call. V shed 3 bases and J shed 2 bases, with 0 bases lying between them. The CDR3 has 11 residues. CDR1 and CDR2 (germline): SNHLY, FYNNEI.

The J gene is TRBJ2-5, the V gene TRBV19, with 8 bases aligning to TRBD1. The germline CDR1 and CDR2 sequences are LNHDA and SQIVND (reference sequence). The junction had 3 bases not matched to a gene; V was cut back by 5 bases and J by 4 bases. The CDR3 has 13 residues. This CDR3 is CASSRQGRETQYF. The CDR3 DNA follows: TGTGCCAGTAGTCGACAGGGGAGAGAGACCCAGTACTTC. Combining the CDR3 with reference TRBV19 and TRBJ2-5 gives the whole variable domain DGGITQSPKYLFRKEGQNVTLSCEQNLNHDAMYWYRQDPGQGLRLIYYSQIVNDFQKGDIAEGYSVSREKKESFPLTVTSAQKNPTAFYLCASSRQGRETQYFGPGTRLLVL.

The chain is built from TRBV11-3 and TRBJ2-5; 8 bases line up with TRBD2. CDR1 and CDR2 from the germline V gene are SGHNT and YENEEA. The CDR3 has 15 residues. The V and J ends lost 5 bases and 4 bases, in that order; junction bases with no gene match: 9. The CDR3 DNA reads TGTGCCAGCAGCCCCTTTAGCGGGGAATCAGAGACCCAGTACTTC. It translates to CASSPFSGESETQYF.

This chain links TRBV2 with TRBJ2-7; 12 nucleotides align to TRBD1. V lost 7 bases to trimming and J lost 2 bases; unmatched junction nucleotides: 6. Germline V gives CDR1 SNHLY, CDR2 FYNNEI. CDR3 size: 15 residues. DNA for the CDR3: TGTGCCAGCATACCCGGGACAGGGGGCGCCTACGAGCAGTACTTC. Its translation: CASIPGTGGAYEQYF.

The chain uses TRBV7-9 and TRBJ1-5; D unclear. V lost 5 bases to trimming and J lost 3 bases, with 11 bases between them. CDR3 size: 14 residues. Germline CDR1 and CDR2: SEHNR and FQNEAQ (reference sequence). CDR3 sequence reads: CASSGNVDNQPQHF. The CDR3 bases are TGTGCCAGCAGCGGCAACGTAGACAATCAGCCCCAGCATTTT.

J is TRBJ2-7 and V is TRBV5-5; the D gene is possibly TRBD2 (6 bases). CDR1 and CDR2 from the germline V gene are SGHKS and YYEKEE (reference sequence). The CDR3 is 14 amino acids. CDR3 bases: TGTGCTACAGCTGGGGGGTCTCGTTCTACGAGCAAGTACTTC. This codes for CATAGGSRSTSKYF.

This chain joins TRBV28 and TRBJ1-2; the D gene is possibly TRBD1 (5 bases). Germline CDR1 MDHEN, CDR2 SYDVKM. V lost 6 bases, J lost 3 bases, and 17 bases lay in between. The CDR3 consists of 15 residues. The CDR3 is CASSQTPGGDYGYTF. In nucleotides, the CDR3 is TGTGCCAGCAGCCAAACACCCGGAGGGGACTATGGCTACACCTTC.